The text below deals with one T cell receptor beta chain. Those designated as exposed participants met a COVID-19 case within 2 weeks before study entry. This table comes from immunoSEQ multiplex PCR, and its TCRdb copy is limited to in-frame clones, with some not included. The sample lists some 240,000 clones; about 87% were seen once. The germline gives CDR1 SGHKS, CDR2 YYEKEE (reference sequence). V lost 4 bases, J lost 4 bases, and 19 bases lay in between. This CDR3 is 16 amino acids long. The data are from a study of blood T cell repertoires in COVID-19. Sample: PBMCs or T cells enriched from blood (not recorded which). This receptor was identified in a woman in her forties who had been exposed to COVID-19. The gene calls are TRBV5-5 and TRBJ2-3, with D possibly TRBD2 on 6 matching bases. The CDR3, as DNA: TGTGCCAGCAGCAGAACGCAGGGACTTGGGCCAGATACGCAGTATTTT. Residues: CASSRTQGLGPDTQYF.